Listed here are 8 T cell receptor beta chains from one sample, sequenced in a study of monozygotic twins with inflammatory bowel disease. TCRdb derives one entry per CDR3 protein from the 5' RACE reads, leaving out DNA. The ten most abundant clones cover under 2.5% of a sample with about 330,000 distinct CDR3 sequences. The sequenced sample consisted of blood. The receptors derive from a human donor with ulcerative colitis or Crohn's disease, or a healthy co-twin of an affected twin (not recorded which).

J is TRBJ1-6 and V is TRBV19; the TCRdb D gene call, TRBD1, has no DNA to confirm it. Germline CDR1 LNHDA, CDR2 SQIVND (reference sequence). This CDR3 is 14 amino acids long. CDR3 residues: CASRTRAVNSPLHF.

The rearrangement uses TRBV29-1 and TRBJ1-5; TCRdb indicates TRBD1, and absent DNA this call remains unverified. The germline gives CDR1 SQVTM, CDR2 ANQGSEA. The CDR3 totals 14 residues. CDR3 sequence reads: CSVVTGDPRQPQHF.

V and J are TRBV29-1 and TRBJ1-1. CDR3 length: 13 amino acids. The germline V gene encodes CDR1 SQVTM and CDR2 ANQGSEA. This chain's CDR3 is CSVLRASNTEAFF.

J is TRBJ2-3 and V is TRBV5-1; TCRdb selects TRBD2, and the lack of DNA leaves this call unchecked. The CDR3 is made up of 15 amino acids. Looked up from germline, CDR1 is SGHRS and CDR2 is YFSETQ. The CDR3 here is CASSLGGASTDTQYF.

CDR3 protein: CASRPGTGGIYEQYF. The chain couples TRBV5-1 to TRBJ2-7; TCRdb's D gene call, TRBD1, goes unchecked for lack of DNA. The CDR3 extends over 15 amino acids. CDR1 is SGHRS and CDR2 is YFSETQ in the germline V gene.

The CDR3 reads CASSQVNGRAEAGELFF. The chain carries TRBV4-1 and TRBJ2-2; the TCRdb D gene call, TRBD2, has no DNA to confirm it. The CDR3 extends over 17 amino acids. The germline CDR1 and CDR2 sequences are MGHRA and YSYEKL.

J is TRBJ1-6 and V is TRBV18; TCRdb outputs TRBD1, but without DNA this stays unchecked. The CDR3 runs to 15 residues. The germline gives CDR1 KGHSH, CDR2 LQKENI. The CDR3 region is CASSPPDRQNSPLHF.

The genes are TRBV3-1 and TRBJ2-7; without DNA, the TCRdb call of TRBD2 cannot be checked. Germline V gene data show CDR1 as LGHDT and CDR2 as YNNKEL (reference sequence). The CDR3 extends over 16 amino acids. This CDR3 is CASSHTSGSGSYEQYF.